The clone carrying this TCR beta chain was seen more than once but under ten times. Antigen specificity is unknown. MiXCR was run by TCRdb on the 5' RACE reads, yielding one entry per CDR3 protein. The table records around 110,000 distinct CDR3 sequences, 9.5% to 15% of them present only once. This CDR3 contains 15 residues. V shed 1 base and J 6 bases; nucleotides not matched to a gene: 3. CDR1 and CDR2 (germline): MGHRA, YSYEKL. The data were taken from a study of T-cell memory formation after mild COVID-19. Overall study: Largely donor-specific TCR clusters were found.

Study results and limitations: Pre-infection memory carried some responding clones, suggesting that cross-reactive memory joined. Mostly located in CM and EM were contracting CD4+ clones, with contracting CD8+ clones located in EMRA. What remained unconfirmed was the SARS-CoV-2 specificity of second-wave clones peaking on day 37.

The chain employs TRBV4-1 and TRBJ2-3; 11 bases match TRBD2. Sample: PBMCs or a T cell subset sorted from them (not recorded which). The TCR originated in an adult woman who had mild COVID-19 (a few samples of this study predate the infection). Cell type and time point are not known. CDR3 bases: TGCGCCAGCAGCCAAGCGACTAGCGGGAAGGATACGCAGTATTTT. As protein: CASSQATSGKDTQYF.